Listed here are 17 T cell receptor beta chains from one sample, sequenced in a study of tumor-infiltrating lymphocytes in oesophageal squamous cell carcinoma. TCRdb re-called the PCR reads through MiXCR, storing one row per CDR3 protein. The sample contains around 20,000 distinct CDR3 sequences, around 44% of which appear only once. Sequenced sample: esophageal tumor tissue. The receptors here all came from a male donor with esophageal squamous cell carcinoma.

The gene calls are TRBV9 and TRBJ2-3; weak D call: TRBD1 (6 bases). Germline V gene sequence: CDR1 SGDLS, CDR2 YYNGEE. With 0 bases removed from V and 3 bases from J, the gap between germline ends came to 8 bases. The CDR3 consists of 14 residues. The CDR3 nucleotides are TGTGCCAGCAGCGTAGACAGGGTGACAGATACGCAGTATTTT. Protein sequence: CASSVDRVTDTQYF.

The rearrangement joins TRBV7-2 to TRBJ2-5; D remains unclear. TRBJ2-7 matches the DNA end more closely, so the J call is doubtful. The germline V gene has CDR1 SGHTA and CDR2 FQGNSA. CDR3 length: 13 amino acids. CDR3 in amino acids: CASSYTRAYEQYF. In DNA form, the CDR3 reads TGTGCCAGCAGCTATACACGGGCCTACGAGCAGTACTTC.

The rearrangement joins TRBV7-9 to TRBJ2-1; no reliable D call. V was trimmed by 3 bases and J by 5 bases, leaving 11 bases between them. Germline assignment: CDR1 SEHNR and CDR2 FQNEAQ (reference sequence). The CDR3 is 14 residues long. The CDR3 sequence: CASSLSDSNNEQFF. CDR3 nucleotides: TGTGCCAGCAGCTTGAGCGACTCAAACAATGAGCAGTTCTTC.

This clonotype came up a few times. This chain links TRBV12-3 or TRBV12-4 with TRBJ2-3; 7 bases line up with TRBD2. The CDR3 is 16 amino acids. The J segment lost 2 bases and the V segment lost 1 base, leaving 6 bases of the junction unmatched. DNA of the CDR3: TGTGCCAGCAGTTTAGGCCAGCGGGGATTCACAGATACGCAGTATTTT. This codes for CASSLGQRGFTDTQYF.

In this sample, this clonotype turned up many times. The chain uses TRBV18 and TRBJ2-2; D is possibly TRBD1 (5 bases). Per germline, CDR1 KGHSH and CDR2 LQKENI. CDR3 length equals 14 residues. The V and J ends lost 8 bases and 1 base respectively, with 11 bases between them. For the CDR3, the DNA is TGTGCCAGCCCCAGGGCAGGGAACACCGGGGAGCTGTTTTTT. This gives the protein CASPRAGNTGELFF.

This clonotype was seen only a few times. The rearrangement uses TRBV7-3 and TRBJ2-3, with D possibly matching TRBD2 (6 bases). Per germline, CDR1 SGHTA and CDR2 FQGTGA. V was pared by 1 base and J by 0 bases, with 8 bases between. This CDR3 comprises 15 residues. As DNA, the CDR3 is TGTGCCAGCAGCTTAAGGGGGGTTAGCACAGATACGCAGTATTTT. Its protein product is CASSLRGVSTDTQYF. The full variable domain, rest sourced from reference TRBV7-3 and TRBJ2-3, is GAGVSQTPSNKVTEKGKYVELRCDPISGHTALYWYRQSLGQGPEFLIYFQGTGAADDSGLPNDRFFAVRPEGSVSTLKIQRTERGDSAVYLCASSLRGVSTDTQYFGPGTRLTVL.

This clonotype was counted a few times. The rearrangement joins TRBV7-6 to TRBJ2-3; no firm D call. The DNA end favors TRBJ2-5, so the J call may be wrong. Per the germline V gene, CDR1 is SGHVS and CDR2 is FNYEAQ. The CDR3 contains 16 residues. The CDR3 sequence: CASSLDRTDYSATQYF. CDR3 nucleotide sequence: TGTGCCAGCAGCTTAGATAGGACGGATTACTCGGCGACCCAGTACTTC.

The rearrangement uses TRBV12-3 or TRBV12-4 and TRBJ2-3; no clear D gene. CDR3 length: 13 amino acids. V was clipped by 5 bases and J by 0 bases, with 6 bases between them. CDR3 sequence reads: CASSTGSTDTQYF. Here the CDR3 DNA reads TGTGCCAGCAGTACTGGTAGCACAGATACGCAGTATTTT.

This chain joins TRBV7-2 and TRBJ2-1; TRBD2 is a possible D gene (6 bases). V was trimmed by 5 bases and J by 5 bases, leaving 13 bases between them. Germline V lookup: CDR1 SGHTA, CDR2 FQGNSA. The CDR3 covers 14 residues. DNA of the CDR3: TGTGCCAGCAGCGAGGGACTGACCAACAATGAGCAGTTCTTC. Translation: CASSEGLTNNEQFF.

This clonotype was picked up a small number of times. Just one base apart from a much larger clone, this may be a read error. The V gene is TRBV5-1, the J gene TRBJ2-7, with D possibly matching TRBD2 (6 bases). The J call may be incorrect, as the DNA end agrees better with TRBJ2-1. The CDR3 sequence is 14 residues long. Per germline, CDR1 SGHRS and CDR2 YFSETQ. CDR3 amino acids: CASSLGGLSLEQFF. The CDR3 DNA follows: TGCGCCAGCAGCTTGGGGGGACTCTCCCTCGAGCAGTTCTTC.

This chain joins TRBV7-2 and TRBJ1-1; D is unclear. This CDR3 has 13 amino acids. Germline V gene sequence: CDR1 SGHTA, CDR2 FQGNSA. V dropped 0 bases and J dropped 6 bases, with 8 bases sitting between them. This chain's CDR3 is CASSLAVLPEAFF. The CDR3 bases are TGTGCCAGCAGCTTAGCGGTCCTCCCTGAAGCTTTCTTT.

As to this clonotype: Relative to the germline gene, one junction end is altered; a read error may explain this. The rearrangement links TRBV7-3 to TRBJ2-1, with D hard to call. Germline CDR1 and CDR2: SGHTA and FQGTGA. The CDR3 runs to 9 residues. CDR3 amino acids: CASSPSPYF. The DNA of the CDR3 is TGTGCCAGCAGCCCCTCCCCGTACTTC.

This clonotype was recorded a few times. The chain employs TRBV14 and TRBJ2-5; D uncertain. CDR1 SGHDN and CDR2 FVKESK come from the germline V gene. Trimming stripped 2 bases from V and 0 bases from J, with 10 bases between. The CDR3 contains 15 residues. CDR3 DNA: TGTGCCAGCAGCCAATACAGTCCGTACCAAGAGACCCAGTACTTC. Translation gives CASSQYSPYQETQYF.

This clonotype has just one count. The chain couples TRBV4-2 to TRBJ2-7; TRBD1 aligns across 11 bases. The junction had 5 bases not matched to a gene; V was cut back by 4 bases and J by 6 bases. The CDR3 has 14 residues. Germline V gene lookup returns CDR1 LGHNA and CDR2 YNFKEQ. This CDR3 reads CASSRGTGGSEQYF. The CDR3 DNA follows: TGTGCCAGCAGCCGCGGGACAGGGGGGTCCGAGCAGTACTTC.

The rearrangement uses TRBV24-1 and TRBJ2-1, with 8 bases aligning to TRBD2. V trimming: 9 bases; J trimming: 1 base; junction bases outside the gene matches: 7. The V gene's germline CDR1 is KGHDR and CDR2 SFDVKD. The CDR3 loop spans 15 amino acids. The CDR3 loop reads CATGHSGTSYNEQFF. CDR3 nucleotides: TGTGCCACCGGACATAGCGGGACTTCCTACAATGAGCAGTTCTTC.

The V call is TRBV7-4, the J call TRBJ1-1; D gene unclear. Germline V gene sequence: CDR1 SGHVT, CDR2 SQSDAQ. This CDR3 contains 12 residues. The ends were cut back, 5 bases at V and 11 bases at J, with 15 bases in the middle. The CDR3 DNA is TGTGCCAGCAGCGGTACGCAGATTTTGGCTTTCTTT. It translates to CASSGTQILAFF.

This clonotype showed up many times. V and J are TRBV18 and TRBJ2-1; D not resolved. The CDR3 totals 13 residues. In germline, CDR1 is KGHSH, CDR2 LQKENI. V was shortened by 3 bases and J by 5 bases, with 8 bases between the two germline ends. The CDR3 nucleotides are TGTGCCAGCTCACCCGCTACCGACAATGAGCAGTTCTTC. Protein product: CASSPATDNEQFF.